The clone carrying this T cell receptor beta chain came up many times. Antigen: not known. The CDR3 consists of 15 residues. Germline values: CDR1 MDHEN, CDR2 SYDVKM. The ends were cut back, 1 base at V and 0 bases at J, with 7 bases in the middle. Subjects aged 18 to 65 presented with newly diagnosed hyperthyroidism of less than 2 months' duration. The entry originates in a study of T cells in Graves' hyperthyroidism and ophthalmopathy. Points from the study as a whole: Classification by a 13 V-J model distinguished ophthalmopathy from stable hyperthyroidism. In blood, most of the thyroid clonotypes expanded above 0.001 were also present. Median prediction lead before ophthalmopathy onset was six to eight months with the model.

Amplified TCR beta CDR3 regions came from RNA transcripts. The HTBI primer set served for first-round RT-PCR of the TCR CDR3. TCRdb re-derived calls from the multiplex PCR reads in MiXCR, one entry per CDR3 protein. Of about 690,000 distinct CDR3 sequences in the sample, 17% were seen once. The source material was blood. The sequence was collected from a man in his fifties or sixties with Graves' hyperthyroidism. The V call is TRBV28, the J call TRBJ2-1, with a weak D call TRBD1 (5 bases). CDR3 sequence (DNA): TGTGCCAGCAGTTTATACAGGAGCTCCTACAATGAGCAGTTCTTC. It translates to CASSLYRSSYNEQFF.